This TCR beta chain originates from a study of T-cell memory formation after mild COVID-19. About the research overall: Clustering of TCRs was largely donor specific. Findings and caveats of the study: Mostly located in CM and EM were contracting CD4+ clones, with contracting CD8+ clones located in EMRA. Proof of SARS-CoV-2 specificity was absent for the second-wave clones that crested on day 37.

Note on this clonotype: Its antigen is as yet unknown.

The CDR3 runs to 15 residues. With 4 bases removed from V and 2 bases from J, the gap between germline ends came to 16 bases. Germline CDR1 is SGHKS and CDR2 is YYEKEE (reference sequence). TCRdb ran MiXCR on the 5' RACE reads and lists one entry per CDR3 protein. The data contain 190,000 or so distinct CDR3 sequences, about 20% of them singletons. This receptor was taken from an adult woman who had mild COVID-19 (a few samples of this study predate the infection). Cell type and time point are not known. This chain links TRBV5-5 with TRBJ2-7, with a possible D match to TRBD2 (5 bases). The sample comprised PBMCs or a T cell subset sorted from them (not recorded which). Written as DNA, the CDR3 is TGTGCCAGCAGCCCGGAAGAGGGAAGACCCTACGAGCAGTACTTC. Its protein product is CASSPEEGRPYEQYF.